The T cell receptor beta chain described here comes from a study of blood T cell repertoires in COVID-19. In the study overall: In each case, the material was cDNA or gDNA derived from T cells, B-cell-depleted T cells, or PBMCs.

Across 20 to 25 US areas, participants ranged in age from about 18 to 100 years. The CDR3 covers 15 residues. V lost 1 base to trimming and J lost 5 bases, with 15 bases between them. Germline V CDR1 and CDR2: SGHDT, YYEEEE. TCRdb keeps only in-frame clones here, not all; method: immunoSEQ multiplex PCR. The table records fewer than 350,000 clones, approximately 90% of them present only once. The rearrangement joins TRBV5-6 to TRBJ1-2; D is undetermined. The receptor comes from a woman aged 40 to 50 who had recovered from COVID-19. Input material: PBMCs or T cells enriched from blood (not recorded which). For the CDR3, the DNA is TGTGCCAGCAGCTTGCGGGAGTCCGGGCTTTATGGCTACACCTTC. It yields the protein CASSLRESGLYGYTF. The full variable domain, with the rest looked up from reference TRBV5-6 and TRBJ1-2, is DAGVTQSPTHLIKTRGQQVTLRCSPKSGHDTVSWYQQALGQGPQFIFQYYEEEERQRGNFPDRFSGHQFPNYSSELNVNALLLGDSALYLCASSLRESGLYGYTFGSGTRLTVV.